This passage covers 10 T cell receptor beta chains from one sample sequenced in a study of shared clonotypes between healthy human individuals. Sequencing used immunoSEQ multiplex PCR; TCRdb keeps in-frame clones, though not all of them. The data show some 2,000,000 clones, with about 95% seen just once and 1.1% held by the top ten. Selected positively for CCR7 and CD45RO-negative, naive CD8 cells excluded terminally differentiated effector memory CD45RA+ cells. The sample was naive CD8+ T cells sorted from blood. These receptors came from a man aged 18 to 29 in good health.

The chain uses TRBV5-6 and TRBJ2-7; the D is unclear. The CDR3 is 13 residues long. Trimming left V 0 bases short and J 7 bases short, with 11 bases between. Germline V gene lookup returns CDR1 SGHDT and CDR2 YYEEEE. Here the CDR3 reads CASSLEAAFEQYF. CDR3 DNA: TGTGCCAGCAGCTTGGAGGCGGCTTTTGAGCAGTACTTC.

The V gene is TRBV5-6, the J gene TRBJ2-1; tentative D call: TRBD1 (6 bases). The CDR3 loop spans 12 amino acids. In germline, CDR1 is SGHDT, CDR2 YYEEEE. Trimming pared 4 bases from V and 14 bases from J, leaving 16 bases between. CDR3 region: CASSAQGHTEFF. The DNA for the CDR3 is TGTGCCAGCAGCGCGCAGGGGCATACGGAGTTCTTC. Full variable domain (rest looked up from reference TRBV5-6 and TRBJ2-1): DAGVTQSPTHLIKTRGQQVTLRCSPKSGHDTVSWYQQALGQGPQFIFQYYEEEERQRGNFPDRFSGHQFPNYSSELNVNALLLGDSALYLCASSAQGHTEFFGPGTRLTVL.

This chain uses TRBV7-9 with TRBJ2-3; D might be TRBD2 (6 bases). The CDR3 sequence is 13 residues long. Trimming cost V 4 bases and J 6 bases, with 11 bases left between them. Per germline, CDR1 SEHNR and CDR2 FQNEAQ (reference sequence). CDR3 in amino acids: CASSSRLVDTQYF. CDR3 nucleotide sequence: TGTGCCAGCAGCTCTAGACTAGTGGATACGCAGTATTTT.

V usage is TRBV4-1 and J usage is TRBJ2-2; D is uncertain. Germline V gene sequence: CDR1 MGHRA, CDR2 YSYEKL. The CDR3 spans 15 residues. Trimming removed 1 base from V and 5 bases from J, with 11 bases in between. The CDR3 sequence is CASSQALLATGELFF. The CDR3 DNA is TGCGCCAGCAGCCAAGCCCTTCTGGCAACCGGGGAGCTGTTTTTT.

The genes are TRBV7-9 and TRBJ1-2; D uncertain. The CDR3 runs 14 residues. Germline V CDR1 and CDR2: SEHNR, FQNEAQ (reference sequence). V was clipped by 5 bases and J by 8 bases, with 18 bases between them. The CDR3 bases are TGTGCCAGCAGCCGTCTAACTGATACTAAGGGCTACACCTTC. It yields the protein CASSRLTDTKGYTF.

V gene TRBV27 combines with J gene TRBJ2-7; maybe TRBD2 (6 bases). The CDR3 runs 13 residues. V shed 1 base and J shed 6 bases, with 10 bases lying between them. CDR1 is MNHEY, CDR2 SMNVEV, per germline (reference sequence). The CDR3 DNA follows: TGTGCCAGCAGTTTATTGGGGGACTCCGAGCAGTACTTC. It encodes CASSLLGDSEQYF.

The chain uses TRBV7-9 and TRBJ1-6; no clear D gene. Germline assignment: CDR1 SEHNR and CDR2 FQNEAQ (reference sequence). The CDR3 spans 11 residues. Trimming took 7 bases from V and 10 from J, leaving 8 bases between them. The CDR3 region has the DNA TGTGCCAGCACCGGTGGGTCACCCCTCCACTTT. Its protein is CASTGGSPLHF.

The gene calls are TRBV18 and TRBJ2-7, with D maybe TRBD1 (6 bases). This CDR3 contains 15 residues. Per germline, CDR1 KGHSH and CDR2 LQKENI. The V and J ends lost 1 base and 4 bases respectively, with 14 bases between them. In nucleotides, the CDR3 is TGTGCCAGCTCACCACGAGACACAGGGCCTTACGAGCAGTACTTC. It yields the protein CASSPRDTGPYEQYF.

J is TRBJ2-3 and V is TRBV7-9; TRBD1 or TRBD2 may be the D gene (6 bases each). Germline V gene data show CDR1 as SEHNR and CDR2 as FQNEAQ (reference sequence). The CDR3 sequence is 18 residues long. Deletions cut 5 bases from V and 2 bases from J, with 23 bases between. This chain's CDR3 is CASSRLGLKGEVTDTQYF. The DNA of the CDR3 is TGTGCCAGCAGCCGCCTGGGGCTGAAGGGGGAGGTCACAGATACGCAGTATTTT.

The gene calls are TRBV9 and TRBJ2-3, with D maybe TRBD2 (6 bases). V was trimmed by 3 bases and J by 1 base, leaving 15 bases between them. Germline V gene data show CDR1 as SGDLS and CDR2 as YYNGEE. The CDR3 contains 16 residues. CDR3 nucleotides: TGTGCCAGCAGCGCCCCCAAAGCTAGCGGCACAGATACGCAGTATTTT. Its translation is CASSAPKASGTDTQYF.